Below, one T cell receptor (beta chain) is given with its context. Controls matched for sex and age were healthy donors. The germline CDR1 and CDR2 sequences are SGHTA and FQGNSA. This CDR3 spans 14 amino acids. V gave up 1 base and J gave up 5 bases, with 9 bases separating them. The RNA, about 0.45 to 1 ug, was put through reverse transcription using random hexamers. An immunoSEQ multiplex PCR generated amplified TCR beta CDR3 products spanning 54 Vbeta and 13 Jbeta. MiXCR, run by TCRdb on the immunoSEQ multiplex PCR reads, gives a single entry per CDR3 protein. The sample has about 140,000 distinct CDR3 sequences; about 93% are singletons. This entry belongs to a study of CD8 T cells in Susac syndrome.

This chain links TRBV7-2 with TRBJ2-1; tentatively, D is TRBD2 (5 bases). The sequenced sample was CD8+ T cells from PBMCs. The TCR originated in a human donor in good health. The CDR3 reads CASSLDPGNNEQFF. The CDR3 DNA reads as TGTGCCAGCAGCTTAGACCCCGGGAACAATGAGCAGTTCTTC. Combining the CDR3 with reference TRBV7-2 and TRBJ2-1 gives the whole variable domain GAGVSQSPSNKVTEKGKDVELRCDPISGHTALYWYRQSLGQGLEFLIYFQGNSAPDKSGLPSDRFSAERTGGSVSTLTIQRTQQEDSAVYLCASSLDPGNNEQFFGPGTRLTVL.